These T cell receptor beta chains were read from a single sample in a study of T cell changes during pregnancy in multiple sclerosis. Data came from immunoSEQ multiplex PCR; TCRdb stores just in-frame clones and leaves some out. The sample contains roughly 100,000 clones, just under 95% of which appear only once. The sequencing here drew on peripheral blood, taken after pregnancy. The receptors here all came from a female donor with multiple sclerosis, enrolled in a pregnancy study. CDR3s include the opening cysteine and the closing phenylalanine or tryptophan. D genes are given only for firm matches. Expanded clones get a size class; other rows say once, few or many, or leave the size out.

>TRBV13|-|TRBJ2-7|-
TGTGCCAGCAGCTTTCTCTCGGAGAACGAGCAGTACTTC
CASSFLSENEQYF
>TRBV19|TRBD1|TRBJ1-5|-
TGTGCCAGTACCATTGACAGGGCTGATCAGCCCCAGCATTTT
CASTIDRADQPQHF
>TRBV30|TRBD1|TRBJ2-6|-
TGTGCCTGGAGTACAGGGGCTGGGGCCAACGTCCTGACTTTC
CAWSTGAGANVLTF
>TRBV25-1|TRBD1|TRBJ2-7|-
TGTGCCAGCAGTGGTTGGACAGGGGGCGTTTACGAGCAGTACTTC
CASSGWTGGVYEQYF
>TRBV9|-|TRBJ2-3|-
TGTGCCAGCAGCGTAGGCGGGGCACCGGATACGCAGTATTTT
CASSVGGAPDTQYF
>TRBV5-1|TRBD2|TRBJ2-1|-
TGCGCCAGCAGCCGGGGGCTAGCGGGGGGGCAAGATCATGAGCAGTTCTTC
CASSRGLAGGQDHEQFF
>TRBV5-1|-|TRBJ2-5|-
TGCGCCAGCAGCTTAGGGGGACGCTTCCAAGAGACCCAGTACTTC
CASSLGGRFQETQYF
>TRBV30|TRBD2|TRBJ2-1|-
TGTGCCTGGAGTGTGGGCGGGAGATTAGATGAGCAGTTCTTC
CAWSVGGRLDEQFF
>TRBV6-5|TRBD1|TRBJ1-1|-
TGTGCCAGCAGTTACTCGGGTGGACAGGGTGGGGGAAGAGCTTTCTTT
CASSYSGGQGGGRAFF
>TRBV11-2|-|TRBJ2-5|-
TGTGCCAGCAGCCCACGCAGGGGCTCAGAGACCCAGTACTTC
CASSPRRGSETQYF
>TRBV5-1|-|TRBJ1-2|few
TGCGCCAGCAGCTTGGCCACAGGGCCCTATGGCTACACCTTC
CASSLATGPYGYTF
>TRBV18|-|TRBJ2-1|-
TGTGCCAGCTCACGGGCCAACAGGCTCAATGAGCAGTTCTTC
CASSRANRLNEQFF
>TRBV10-2|TRBD1|TRBJ1-2|-
TGCGCCAGCAGGGTGACAGGGGGGAAATTCTATGGCTACACCTTC
CASRVTGGKFYGYTF
>TRBV7-2|-|TRBJ1-2|-
TGTGCCAGCAGCGGTGGCACCCCCTATGGCTACACCTTC
CASSGGTPYGYTF
>TRBV2|-|TRBJ2-3|-
TGTGCCAGCAGTGGAACAGCCAGCACAGATACGCAGTATTTT
CASSGTASTDTQYF
>TRBV9|-|TRBJ2-2|few
TGTGCCAGCAGCGCCCTCACAACCGGGGAGCTGTTTTTT
CASSALTTGELFF
>TRBV7-9|TRBD2|TRBJ2-2|-
TGTGCCAGCAGCTTCGGTAGCGGGGGCGATTCGAACACCGGGGAGCTGTTTTTT
CASSFGSGGDSNTGELFF
>TRBV9|-|TRBJ2-7|-
TGTGCCAGCAGCCCAGGGGAAGCCTGGGAGGAGCAGTACTTC
CASSPGEAWEEQYF
>TRBV19|TRBD1|TRBJ1-1|-
TGTGCCAGTAGTTCCTATGGGAACAGGGGGAACACTGAAGCTTTCTTT
CASSSYGNRGNTEAFF
>TRBV5-1|-|TRBJ1-2|-
TGCGCCAGCAGGGTCGAAATGGCGGAAGGCTACACCTTC
CASRVEMAEGYTF
>TRBV27|-|TRBJ2-2|-
TGTGCCAGCAGTTTATCGGCGGAGGGCGGGGAGCTGTTTTTT
CASSLSAEGGELFF
>TRBV7-9|-|TRBJ2-3|-
TGTGCCAGCAGCTCCGTTGCAGGGACTAGCACAGATACGCAGTATTTT
CASSSVAGTSTDTQYF
>TRBV28|-|TRBJ1-1|-
TGTGCCAGCAGTTTAATCAAGCGGATGAACACTGAAGCTTTCTTT
CASSLIKRMNTEAFF
>TRBV5-6|-|TRBJ1-4|once
TGTGCCAGCAGCTTGTATGGGGGGGCCCAAGAAAAACTGTTTTTT
CASSLYGGAQEKLFF
>TRBV18|-|TRBJ2-3|once
TGTGCCAGCTCACCTGGAGCGGCCCGGGATACGCAGTATTTT
CASSPGAARDTQYF
>TRBV9|-|TRBJ1-3|-
TGTGCCAGCAGCGTAGACCAGGCGGGAAACACCATATATTTT
CASSVDQAGNTIYF
>TRBV7-9|-|TRBJ1-3|-
TGTGCCAGCAGCCCAGGGATCTCTGGAAACACCATATATTTT
CASSPGISGNTIYF
>TRBV11-2|-|TRBJ2-7|-
TGTGCCAGCAGCTACCCTGGACTTCGTTCCTACGAGCAGTACTTC
CASSYPGLRSYEQYF
>TRBV16|TRBD2|TRBJ2-1|-
TGTGCCAGCAGCCACCCGGGGAGGGAGAAACGCAATGAGCAGTTCTTC
CASSHPGREKRNEQFF
>TRBV25-1|-|TRBJ1-5|-
TGTGCCAGCAGTGATGCAGGGGTTCGTCAGCCCCAGCATTTT
CASSDAGVRQPQHF
>TRBV28|TRBD1|TRBJ1-4|-
TGTGCCAGCAGTTTATGGGGACAGGGGGCTTACCTGAGTGAAAAACTGTTTTTT
CASSLWGQGAYLSEKLFF
>TRBV4-1|TRBD2|TRBJ2-2|once
TGCGCCAGCAGCCAGCTTGGACTAGCGGTTAACACCGGGGAGCTGTTTTTT
CASSQLGLAVNTGELFF
>TRBV4-2|TRBD1|TRBJ1-1|-
TGTGCCAGCAGCCCCCATGGGACAGGGGGCATGTGGACTGAAGCTTTCTTT
CASSPHGTGGMWTEAFF
>TRBV9|TRBD1|TRBJ2-1|-
TGTGCCAGCAGCGAGCGGGTGACAGGGGGCACTTACAATGAGCAGTTCTTC
CASSERVTGGTYNEQFF
>TRBV2|TRBD1|TRBJ2-2|-
TGTGCCAGCAGTGCCACACAGGGGGCCGTCGGGGAGCTGTTTTTT
CASSATQGAVGELFF
>TRBV6-1|-|TRBJ1-4|-
TGTGCCAGCAGAGAAAGGGGCATAGGTCTCTTGGCACCTGAAAAACTGTTTTTT
CASRERGIGLLAPEKLFF
>TRBV28|TRBD1|TRBJ2-7|-
TGTGCCAGCAGTTCTCACTCAGGGGGCGTCGAATACGAGCAGTACTTC
CASSSHSGGVEYEQYF
>TRBV19|TRBD1|TRBJ1-2|-
TGTGCCAGTACTCCGACAGGGGATGTCTATGGCTACACCTTC
CASTPTGDVYGYTF
>TRBV5-1|TRBD2|TRBJ2-7|-
TGCGCCAGCAGCTTGGGGGGTGGCGGGAGAGTGAGCGAGCAGTACTTC
CASSLGGGGRVSEQYF
>TRBV5-4|-|TRBJ2-7|-
TGTGCCAGCAGCACCAACAGGGAGGGGACCTACGAGCAGTACTTC
CASSTNREGTYEQYF
>TRBV5-1|-|TRBJ2-2|-
TGCGCCAGCCGACGCAGGCCGAACACCGGGGAGCTGTTTTTT
CASRRRPNTGELFF
>TRBV11-1|TRBD1|TRBJ2-7|-
TGTGCCAGCAGCTCCAACAGGGGGCTCTTATACGAGCAGTACTTC
CASSSNRGLLYEQYF
>TRBV27|TRBD2|TRBJ2-6|-
TGTGCCAGCAGTTTGGGGAGGGCTGGGGCCAACGTCCTGACTTTC
CASSLGRAGANVLTF
>TRBV11-1|TRBD2|TRBJ2-1|-
TGTGCCAGCAGCTCGATAGCGGGAGGGGAGCAGTTCTTC
CASSSIAGGEQFF
>TRBV6-1|-|TRBJ1-5|-
TGTGCCAGCAGTGAGGGTCGCGGGTGGAGGCCCCAGCATTTT
CASSEGRGWRPQHF
>TRBV5-6|-|TRBJ1-4|-
TGTGCCAGCAGCTTGGTTACAACTAATGAAAAACTGTTTTTT
CASSLVTTNEKLFF
>TRBV18|-|TRBJ2-1|-
TGTGCCAGCTCACCAGGTGGAACTACCTACAATGAGCAGTTCTTC
CASSPGGTTYNEQFF
>TRBV28|-|TRBJ2-7|-
TGTGCCAGCAGTTTATTGGGGGCTCGGGAGCAGTACTTC
CASSLLGAREQYF
>TRBV30|TRBD1|TRBJ1-1|once
TGTGCCGGGACAGGGGGCTTGACTGAAGCTTTCTTT
CAGTGGLTEAFF
>TRBV7-6|TRBD1|TRBJ1-3|-
TGTGCCAGCAGCTTAGAGGCCAGGGGGCGCGCTGGAAACACCATATATTTT
CASSLEARGRAGNTIYF
>TRBV5-1|TRBD1|TRBJ2-3|-
TGCGCCAGCAGCGGAACAGGGGGCGCAGGCACAGATACGCAGTATTTT
CASSGTGGAGTDTQYF
>TRBV19|-|TRBJ1-1|-
TGTGCCAGTAGTATAGGTACAGGAATCACTGAAGCTTTCTTT
CASSIGTGITEAFF
>TRBV5-6|TRBD1|TRBJ2-7|-
TGTGCCAGCAGCTTGCCAGGGGGAATAGGTGGCGAGGAGCAGTACTTC
CASSLPGGIGGEEQYF